Following are 20 T cell receptor beta chains from one sample sequenced in a study of TIL therapy for anti-PD-1-resistant metastatic lung cancer. Indicated time point: pre-treatment sample, taken before nivolumab and TIL therapy. This was the immunoSEQ v3 assay. Measured with immunoSEQ multiplex PCR; TCRdb has only the in-frame clones, and not every one. Counted here are 20,000 or so clones, 60% to 80% occurring once; the ten biggest clones make up approximately 2%. Sequencing was performed on blood, taken at baseline. The receptors come from a person aged 25-79 years with non-small cell lung cancer.

J is TRBJ2-1 and V is TRBV12-5; D is undetermined. The CDR3 is 16 amino acids. Looked up from germline, CDR1 is LGHNT and CDR2 is FRNRAP. The V end was cut by 4 bases, the J end by 3 bases, with 16 bases between. CDR3 in amino acids: CASGYLGPQGYNEQFF. CDR3 coding DNA: TGTGCTAGTGGTTACTTGGGCCCTCAAGGCTACAATGAGCAGTTCTTC.

The chain recombines TRBV5-4 with TRBJ2-3, with 12 bases matching TRBD2. The CDR3 has 19 residues. Germline-derived CDR1 and CDR2 are SGHNT and YYREEE (reference sequence). V shed 3 bases, J shed 6 bases, and the junction held 17 bases outside the gene matches. The CDR3 region is CASSSSPSTSGRSFDTQYF. The CDR3 bases are TGTGCCAGCAGCTCAAGCCCAAGTACTAGCGGGAGGTCGTTTGATACGCAGTATTTT.

With respect to this clone: One end of the junction varies from germline; a read error may be responsible. V and J are TRBV7-6 and TRBJ1-2, with D uncertain. CDR3 length: 13 amino acids. Germline V gene lookup returns CDR1 SGHVS and CDR2 FNYEAQ. CDR3 region: CASSLGQNYDYTF. CDR3 DNA sequence: TGTGCCAGCAGCTTAGGGCAGAATTATGACTACACCTTC.

This clone was observed a few times. The same CDR3 arises from other DNA sequences in this sample as well. J is TRBJ1-1 and V is TRBV7-3; no firm D call. The CDR3 extends over 13 amino acids. V gave up 5 bases and J gave up 5 bases, with 12 bases separating them. Germline loops: CDR1 SGHTA, CDR2 FQGTGA. The CDR3 sequence: CASSLLRGTEAFF. In nucleotides, the CDR3 is TGTGCCAGCAGCCTGTTACGGGGAACTGAAGCTTTCTTT. Complete variable domain (other parts from reference TRBV7-3 and TRBJ1-1): GAGVSQTPSNKVTEKGKYVELRCDPISGHTALYWYRQSLGQGPEFLIYFQGTGAADDSGLPNDRFFAVRPEGSVSTLKIQRTERGDSAVYLCASSLLRGTEAFFGQGTRLTVV.

The chain joins TRBV7-2 to TRBJ2-3; the match to TRBD2 covers 10 bases. CDR1 is SGHTA and CDR2 is FQGNSA in the germline V gene. The CDR3 consists of 16 residues. The J segment lost 1 base and the V segment lost 0 bases, leaving 1 base of the junction unmatched. The CDR3 DNA reads TGTGCCAGCAGCTTAGCGCTAGCGGGGGGCACAGATACGCAGTATTTT. Its translation: CASSLALAGGTDTQYF.

This clone has more than one count but fewer than ten. V and J are TRBV11-3 and TRBJ2-7; 7 bases map to TRBD1. Germline CDR1 SGHNT, CDR2 YENEEA. The CDR3 sequence is 14 residues long. V shed 2 bases and J 2 bases; nucleotides not matched to a gene: 3. CDR3 loop: CASSLPDRTYEQYV. The CDR3 DNA sequence: TGTGCCAGCAGCTTACCGGACAGGACCTACGAGCAGTACGTC.

This clone was observed a handful of times. The V and J genes are TRBV25-1 and TRBJ1-1, with D perhaps matching TRBD1 (6 bases). The germline V gene has CDR1 MGHDK and CDR2 SYGVNS. V lost 6 bases to trimming and J lost 3 bases, with 11 bases between them. The CDR3 is made up of 13 amino acids. The CDR3 bases are TGTGCCAGCAGGTTTTCAGGGGACACTGAAGCTTTCTTT. The encoded protein is CASRFSGDTEAFF. Variable domain in full (rest from reference TRBV25-1 and TRBJ1-1): EADIYQTPRYLVIGTGKKITLECSQTMGHDKMYWYQQDPGMELHLIHYSYGVNSTEKGDLSSESTVSRIRTEHFPLTLESARPSHTSQYLCASRFSGDTEAFFGQGTRLTVV.

The chain uses TRBV10-1 and TRBJ2-2; the D is unclear. The length of the CDR3 is 13 residues. From germline, CDR1 is WNHNN and CDR2 SYGVQD (reference sequence). Trimming removed 0 bases at V and 8 bases at J, with 7 bases between. The DNA of the CDR3 is TGCGCCAGCAGTGAGTCAGGTCGGGGGGAGCTGTTTTTT. Protein: CASSESGRGELFF.

CDR3 nucleotides: TGTGCCAGCTCAGTTGTTACCGGGACAGACTATGGCTACACCTTC. Its protein product is CASSVVTGTDYGYTF. The chain joins TRBV18 to TRBJ1-2; 7 bases agree with TRBD1. Losses at the gene ends were 5 bases for V and 3 bases for J; bases not matched to a gene: 9. In germline, CDR1 is KGHSH, CDR2 LQKENI. The CDR3 covers 15 residues.

As DNA, the CDR3 is TGTGCCAGCACGGCGGAACTCCAAGAGACCCAGTACTTC. This gives the protein CASTAELQETQYF. The rearrangement links TRBV18 to TRBJ2-5, with D unclear. The CDR3 is made up of 13 amino acids. Trimming took 8 bases from V and 1 from J, leaving 11 bases between them. The V gene's germline CDR1 is KGHSH and CDR2 LQKENI.

This clone has a handful of counts. The rearrangement uses TRBV5-4 and TRBJ2-3; weak D call: TRBD1 (6 bases). The V end lost 5 bases, the J end lost 9 bases, and 16 bases lay between the germline ends. CDR3 size: 13 residues. Per germline, CDR1 SGHNT and CDR2 YYREEE (reference sequence). The DNA of the CDR3 is TGTGCCAGCAGTCGAGCAGGGGCCTACACGCAGTATTTT. Translating it yields CASSRAGAYTQYF.

This clone was observed once. The chain couples TRBV7-6 to TRBJ1-2; D remains ambiguous. The CDR3 runs 13 residues. The germline V and J ends were trimmed by 1 base and 5 bases, with 8 bases remaining between them. Germline assignment: CDR1 SGHVS and CDR2 FNYEAQ. The DNA of the CDR3 is TGTGCCAGCAGCTTAGGGCAGAATTATGGCTACACCTTC. Translating gives CASSLGQNYGYTF.

The chain employs TRBV7-9 and TRBJ2-1; D may be TRBD1 (5 bases). The CDR3 is 15 amino acids. CDR1 is SEHNR and CDR2 is FQNEAQ in the germline V gene (reference sequence). Trimming cost V 5 bases and J 5 bases, with 16 bases left between them. This CDR3 is CASSINPTENNEQFF. CDR3 bases: TGTGCCAGCAGCATCAACCCGACAGAGAACAATGAGCAGTTCTTC.

V is TRBV18 and J is TRBJ1-5, with a weak D call TRBD1 (5 bases). The CDR3 runs 15 residues. V shed 3 bases and J shed 3 bases, with 12 bases lying between them. CDR1 KGHSH and CDR2 LQKENI come from the germline V gene. The CDR3 DNA sequence: TGTGCCAGCTCACCGGGACTCCCAACCAATCAGCCCCAGCATTTT. This translates into CASSPGLPTNQPQHF. Full variable domain (remainder filled in from reference TRBV18 and TRBJ1-5): NAGVMQNPRHLVRRRGQEARLRCSPMKGHSHVYWYRQLPEEGLKFMVYLQKENIIDESGMPKERFSAEFPKEGPSILRIQQVVRGDSAAYFCASSPGLPTNQPQHFGDGTRLSIL.

This clone rates as medium-sized (0.01 to 0.1%). CDR3 residues: CASSVKDYSPLHF. The CDR3 bases are TGTGCCAGCAGCGTAAAAGACTATTCACCCCTCCACTTT. The rearrangement uses TRBV9 and TRBJ1-6; D ambiguous. V lost 1 base and J lost 8, with 7 bases in between. Germline values: CDR1 SGDLS, CDR2 YYNGEE. The CDR3 runs 13 residues.

The chain links TRBV5-1 to TRBJ2-3, with D maybe TRBD1 (6 bases). Germline V CDR1 and CDR2: SGHRS, YFSETQ. V was clipped by 1 base and J by 4 bases, with 10 bases between them. The length of the CDR3 is 14 residues. The CDR3 protein is CASSLPGAPDTQYF. CDR3 DNA: TGCGCCAGCAGCTTGCCAGGGGCTCCAGATACGCAGTATTTT.

V and J are TRBV5-1 and TRBJ2-7, with D hard to call. The germline V and J ends were trimmed by 2 bases and 3 bases, with 9 bases remaining between them. The CDR3 totals 13 residues. CDR1 and CDR2 (germline): SGHRS, YFSETQ. This chain's CDR3 is CASSLGQNYEQYV. The CDR3 region has the DNA TGCGCCAGCAGCTTAGGGCAAAACTACGAGCAGTACGTC.

This chain joins TRBV9 and TRBJ1-2, with 7 bases fitting TRBD1. This CDR3 has 13 amino acids. Germline V gives CDR1 SGDLS, CDR2 YYNGEE. V lost 5 bases to trimming and J lost 4 bases; unmatched junction nucleotides: 5. DNA of the CDR3: TGTGCCAGCAGTGAGACAGGGACCTATGGCTACACCTTC. Protein: CASSETGTYGYTF.

The table lists this clone with a few counts. V and J are TRBV7-2 and TRBJ1-1; a weak D match, TRBD1 (5 bases). CDR1 and CDR2 from the germline V gene are SGHTA and FQGNSA. CDR3 length equals 16 residues. V was trimmed by 5 bases and J by 1 base, leaving 17 bases between them. CDR3 sequence: CASSGGLGRANTEAFF. CDR3 nucleotides: TGTGCCAGCAGCGGAGGACTCGGCAGGGCGAACACTGAAGCTTTCTTT. The complete variable domain, with remaining parts taken from reference TRBV7-2 and TRBJ1-1, reads GAGVSQSPSNKVTEKGKDVELRCDPISGHTALYWYRQSLGQGLEFLIYFQGNSAPDKSGLPSDRFSAERTGGSVSTLTIQRTQQEDSAVYLCASSGGLGRANTEAFFGQGTRLTVV.

This chain uses TRBV21-1 with TRBJ1-5. TRBV21-1 is a pseudogene segment. The CDR3 length is 15 residues. This chain's CDR3 is CASPVAGKSNQPQHF. The CDR3 DNA follows: TGTGCCAGCCCAGTGGCGGGGAAGAGCAATCAGCCCCAGCATTTT.